The rows below give T cell receptor beta chains drawn from one sample of a study of blood T cells in healthy people across ages. MiXCR was run by TCRdb on the 5' RACE reads, yielding one entry per CDR3 protein. The sample includes approximately 880,000 distinct CDR3 sequences, about 48% of them seen just once. The sequenced material came from blood. These receptors were taken from a man aged 30-40 years in good health. Both conserved end residues are part of each CDR3. The order of the fields is J gene, D gene, V gene, clone size, CDR3 DNA, CDR3 protein. A D gene is named only where the DNA matches it firmly. Not every row has a clone size; where given, it reads once, few, many or a size class.

j_gene: TRBJ2-5
d_gene: .
v_gene: TRBV5-6
abundance: .
CDR3nt: TGTGCCAGCTGGTTTCAAGAAAGAGAGACCCAGTACTTC
CDR3aa: CASWFQERETQYF

j_gene: TRBJ2-5
d_gene: .
v_gene: TRBV29-1
abundance: .
CDR3nt: TGCAGCGGTCGCAGGGGAGAGACCCAGTACTTC
CDR3aa: CSGRRGETQYF

j_gene: TRBJ1-5
d_gene: TRBD1
v_gene: TRBV6-1
abundance: few
CDR3nt: TGTGCCAGCGTGGGACAGATTAGCAATCAGCCCCAGCATTTT
CDR3aa: CASVGQISNQPQHF

j_gene: TRBJ2-3
d_gene: .
v_gene: TRBV11-2
abundance: once
CDR3nt: TGTGCCAGCAGCTGGCGGGGACGACCTACAGATACGCAGTATTTT
CDR3aa: CASSWRGRPTDTQYF

j_gene: TRBJ1-2
d_gene: .
v_gene: TRBV7-8
abundance: .
CDR3nt: TGTGCCAGCAGCTTAGGCCGGAGCACCTATGGCTACACCTTC
CDR3aa: CASSLGRSTYGYTF

j_gene: TRBJ2-7
d_gene: TRBD1
v_gene: TRBV6-5
abundance: .
CDR3nt: TGTGCCAGCAGTCCCGGGACAGGGAAACACGAGCAGTACTTC
CDR3aa: CASSPGTGKHEQYF

j_gene: TRBJ1-4
d_gene: .
v_gene: TRBV9
abundance: few
CDR3nt: TGTGCCAGCAGCGTAGCACAGGGTGCAACTAATGAAAAACTGTTTTTT
CDR3aa: CASSVAQGATNEKLFF

j_gene: TRBJ1-4
d_gene: .
v_gene: TRBV2
abundance: .
CDR3nt: TGTGCCAGCACGAGACAGCTCCCGTCAACTAATGAAAAACTGTTTTTT
CDR3aa: CASTRQLPSTNEKLFF

j_gene: TRBJ2-1
d_gene: .
v_gene: TRBV20-1
abundance: few
CDR3nt: TGCAGTGCTAGAGGGGGTTTAGGAGAGCAGTTCTTC
CDR3aa: CSARGGLGEQFF

j_gene: TRBJ2-5
d_gene: TRBD2
v_gene: TRBV24-1
abundance: few
CDR3nt: TGTGCCAGCGGGAGTTCCCAAGAGACCCAGTACTTC
CDR3aa: CASGSSQETQYF

j_gene: TRBJ1-6
d_gene: .
v_gene: TRBV3-1
abundance: .
CDR3nt: TGTGCCAGCAGCACTCATCCACTGCGGAATAATTCACCCCTCCACTTT
CDR3aa: CASSTHPLRNNSPLHF

j_gene: TRBJ2-7
d_gene: .
v_gene: TRBV28
abundance: .
CDR3nt: TGTGCCAGCAGGTTCCAGGTCCGCGAGCAGTACTTC
CDR3aa: CASRFQVREQYF

j_gene: TRBJ1-1
d_gene: .
v_gene: TRBV29-1
abundance: .
CDR3nt: TGCAGCGCTTTGACAGACATGGACACTGAAGCTTTCTTT
CDR3aa: CSALTDMDTEAFF

j_gene: TRBJ2-5
d_gene: TRBD2
v_gene: TRBV10-3
abundance: .
CDR3nt: TGTGCCATCAGCGCTACACTAGCGGGGGGGCAAGAGACCCAGTACTTC
CDR3aa: CAISATLAGGQETQYF

j_gene: TRBJ2-5
d_gene: TRBD2
v_gene: TRBV24-1
abundance: few
CDR3nt: TGTGCCACCAGAGCTCGACGACGGGGGGGGCAAAACCAAGAGACCCAGTACTTC
CDR3aa: CATRARRRGGQNQETQYF

j_gene: TRBJ2-1
d_gene: .
v_gene: TRBV5-1
abundance: .
CDR3nt: TGCGCCAGCAGCTTGGCAACAGGGAGCTACAATGAGCAGTTCTTC
CDR3aa: CASSLATGSYNEQFF